Listed below are T cell receptor beta chains from one sample, sequenced in a study of technical replicates of blood from a few donors. Using immunoSEQ multiplex PCR, the repertoire was profiled, and TCRdb retains in-frame clones only, with some absent. The data contain about 83,000 clones, around nine tenths of them seen just once; the ten biggest clones take up around 0.25%. The sequencing input was T cells isolated from PBMCs. The origin of the receptors is a human donor in good health. Each CDR3 is given with its conserved first and last residue. Each record gives: CDR3 protein, CDR3 DNA, J gene, V gene, D gene, clone size. A D gene is named only where the DNA matches it firmly. Only some rows state a clone size, as once, few, many or a class for expanded clones.

CASSLGTSPETQYF	TGTGCCAGCAGTTTGGGAACTAGCCCCGAGACCCAGTACTTC	TRBJ2-5	TRBV27	-	-
CASSDMVRGLTGELFF	TGTGCCAGCAGTGATATGGTCAGGGGGCTGACCGGGGAGCTGTTTTTT	TRBJ2-2	TRBV2	TRBD1	-
CASRGYRNEKLFF	TGTGCCAGTAGGGGCTACCGAAATGAAAAACTGTTTTTT	TRBJ1-4	TRBV19	-	-
CASSYPGAGGAYEQYF	TGTGCCAGCAGTTACCCCGGGGCAGGGGGCGCGTACGAGCAGTACTTC	TRBJ2-7	TRBV6-5	TRBD1	once
CASSRAVGGYTF	TGTGCCAGCAGCAGAGCGGTCGGGGGCTACACCTTC	TRBJ1-2	TRBV7-9	-	-
CASQRGDTSTGYTF	TGTGCCAGCCAAAGAGGGGACACCTCGACCGGCTACACCTTC	TRBJ1-2	TRBV6-5	-	-
CASSLGTLTSYEQYF	TGTGCCAGCAGCTTAGGGACACTTACCTCCTACGAGCAGTACTTC	TRBJ2-7	TRBV11-3	-	-
CASRLIGEDSPLHF	TGTGCTAGTCGTTTGATAGGGGAGGATTCACCCCTCCACTTT	TRBJ1-6	TRBV12-5	-	-
CASSAPPRGSNTGELFF	TGCGCCAGCAGCGCCCCCCCCCGGGGATCGAACACCGGGGAGCTGTTTTTT	TRBJ2-2	TRBV5-1	-	-
CASSIDSAGGVAFF	TGTGCCAGTAGTATAGATTCGGCGGGGGGCGTTGCTTTCTTT	TRBJ1-1	TRBV19	-	-
CASSLRASWETQYF	TGTGCCAGCAGCTTACGGGCTAGCTGGGAGACCCAGTACTTC	TRBJ2-5	TRBV13	-	-
CASSLGGRFYNEQFF	TGTGCCAGCAGTTTAGGTGGTCGGTTCTACAATGAGCAGTTCTTC	TRBJ2-1	TRBV28	-	-
CASSYEDRGDYEQYF	TGTGCCAGCAGCTACGAGGACAGGGGTGATTACGAGCAGTACTTC	TRBJ2-7	TRBV7-9	TRBD1	-
CASSLSGGEAFF	TGTGCCAGCAGCTTGTCGGGGGGTGAAGCTTTCTTT	TRBJ1-1	TRBV5-4	-	few
CASRRELAGVLSQFF	TGTGCCAGCAGGAGGGAACTAGCGGGAGTTCTTTCTCAGTTCTTC	TRBJ2-1	TRBV28	TRBD2	few
CSVEVNSPEQYF	TGCAGCGTTGAAGTTAACAGCCCCGAGCAGTACTTC	TRBJ2-7	TRBV29-1	-	-
CASSLYLASRRHTEAFF	TGTGCCAGCAGCCTCTATTTAGCATCGAGGAGGCACACTGAAGCTTTCTTT	TRBJ1-1	TRBV7-9	-	-
CSVGQLATEAFF	TGCAGCGTTGGACAGTTGGCCACTGAAGCTTTCTTT	TRBJ1-1	TRBV29-1	-	-
CASRGRNTGELFF	TGTGCCAGCAGGGGGCGCAACACCGGGGAGCTGTTTTTT	TRBJ2-2	TRBV6-6	-	-
CSVERTGRWDAETQYF	TGCAGCGTTGAAAGGACAGGGAGGTGGGACGCAGAGACCCAGTACTTC	TRBJ2-5	TRBV29-1	TRBD1	-
CATTTSGNYEQYF	TGTGCCACTACGACTAGCGGGAACTACGAGCAGTACTTC	TRBJ2-7	TRBV7-9	TRBD2	-
CASSLSDSGNTIYF	TGCGCCAGCAGCTTGTCAGACTCTGGAAACACCATATATTTT	TRBJ1-3	TRBV5-1	-	-
CASSESLVNEQFF	TGCGCCAGCAGTGAATCCCTAGTAAATGAGCAGTTCTTC	TRBJ2-1	TRBV10-1	-	-
CASSFRTGFSNEQFF	TGTGCCAGCAGCTTCAGGACAGGGTTCTCTAATGAGCAGTTCTTC	TRBJ2-1	TRBV5-5	TRBD1	-
CASSLSPGSGANVLTF	TGTGCCAGCAGCTTAAGCCCGGGCTCTGGGGCCAACGTCCTGACTTTC	TRBJ2-6	TRBV7-9	-	-
CSVAGGYGYTF	TGCAGCGTTGCGGGGGGCTATGGCTACACCTTC	TRBJ1-2	TRBV29-1	-	-
CASSLGLAGNNEQFF	TGTGCCAGCAGTCTTGGACTAGCGGGAAACAATGAGCAGTTCTTC	TRBJ2-1	TRBV27	TRBD2	-
CASSPTLGRGPQETQYF	TGTGCCAGCAGCCCCACCTTGGGGCGGGGGCCACAAGAGACCCAGTACTTC	TRBJ2-5	TRBV11-3	-	-
CASASPGYEQFF	TGTGCCAGCGCTTCCCCAGGGTATGAGCAGTTCTTC	TRBJ2-1	TRBV6-5	-	-
CASSGTGGITGELFF	TGTGCCAGCAGCGGGACAGGGGGTATCACCGGGGAGCTGTTTTTT	TRBJ2-2	TRBV11-3	TRBD1	-
CASSKELATQYF	TGTGCCAGCAGCAAAGAACTAGCTACGCAGTATTTT	TRBJ2-3	TRBV21-1	-	-
CASLPGDWEGETQYF	TGCGCCAGCCTCCCCGGGGATTGGGAGGGAGAGACCCAGTACTTC	TRBJ2-5	TRBV5-1	TRBD2	-
CASSLALNIQYF	TGTGCCAGCAGCTTAGCCCTAAACATTCAGTACTTC	TRBJ2-4	TRBV11-2	-	-
CASSQVGLAKNIQYF	TGTGCCAGCAGCCAAGTCGGTTTAGCCAAAAACATTCAGTACTTC	TRBJ2-4	TRBV14	-	-
CASSLGLAGTNEQFF	TGTGCCAGCAGCTTGGGACTAGCGGGGACCAATGAGCAGTTCTTC	TRBJ2-1	TRBV7-7	TRBD2	-
CASSPALGQGAYGYTF	TGTGCCAGCTCACCAGCTTTGGGACAGGGGGCCTATGGCTACACCTTC	TRBJ1-2	TRBV18	TRBD1	-
CASTFSGGAYNEQFF	TGCGCCAGCACCTTCTCGGGGGGCGCCTACAATGAGCAGTTCTTC	TRBJ2-1	TRBV5-1	-	-
CASSPENGAGYTF	TGTGCCAGCAGTCCCGAAAATGGGGCTGGCTACACCTTC	TRBJ1-2	TRBV27	-	-
CASLHGDQPQHF	TGTGCCAGCCTTCACGGAGATCAGCCCCAGCATTTT	TRBJ1-5	TRBV28	-	-
CASSPGLAIHNEQFF	TGTGCCAGCAGCCCGGGACTAGCTATCCACAATGAGCAGTTCTTC	TRBJ2-1	TRBV7-9	TRBD2	-